These 3 T cell receptor beta chains share one sample of origin, sequenced in a study of cytomegalovirus exposure and HLA in healthy donors. With 60 Vbeta and 13 Jbeta primers, the PCR was carried out. Profiling relied on immunoSEQ multiplex PCR, and the TCRdb table lists in-frame clones only, not all of them. The sample consists of approximately 170,000 clones, just over 75% of them appearing once. The sample was PBMCs. The receptors were sampled from a middle-aged woman in good health and CMV-seronegative.

The sample holds one count of this clone. This sequence joins TRBV2 and TRBJ2-3, with 10 bases lining up with TRBD2. Germline CDR1 SNHLY, CDR2 FYNNEI. Trimming removed 2 bases from V and 0 bases from J; junction bases left unmatched: 5. The CDR3 is 17 residues long. The chain's CDR3 is CASSEIGLAVSTDTQYF. Written as DNA, the CDR3 is TGTGCCAGCAGTGAAATTGGACTAGCGGTTAGCACAGATACGCAGTATTTT.

V is TRBV7-9 and J is TRBJ2-3; TRBD2 matches 12 bases. Trimming cost V 2 bases and J 8 bases; bases outside gene matches: 8. Germline V CDR1 and CDR2: SEHNR, FQNEAQ (reference sequence). CDR3 length: 16 residues. The CDR3 region has the DNA TGTGCCAGCAGCTTACACGGGCTAGCGGGAGGGACTACGCAGTATTTT. Its protein product is CASSLHGLAGGTTQYF. Looking up the rest from reference TRBV7-9 and TRBJ2-3 gives the full variable domain: DTGVSQNPRHKITKRGQNVTFRCDPISEHNRLYWYRQTLGQGPEFLTYFQNEAQLEKSRLLSDRFSAERPKGSFSTLEIQRTEQGDSAMYLCASSLHGLAGGTTQYFGPGTRLTVL.

This clone occurred once. The chain recombines TRBV19 with TRBJ2-1, with 9 bases identical to TRBD1. The CDR3 is made up of 14 amino acids. The V gene end was trimmed by 5 bases and the J gene end by 7 bases; junction bases not matched to a gene: 6. CDR1 and CDR2 (germline): LNHDA, SQIVND (reference sequence). This CDR3 is CASSVTGTGNEQFF. CDR3 DNA: TGTGCCAGTAGTGTAACCGGGACAGGGAATGAGCAGTTCTTC.